Shown below are 10 T cell receptor beta chains from a single sample sequenced in a study of CD8+CD57+ T cells in acquired aplastic anemia (dated by TCRdb to about 2018). The patients picked for sequencing were ones in whom flow cytometry had shown an expansion of CD8+CD57+ cells. This sample was sequenced with an Illumina HiSeq 2000. Genomic DNA was used as template for profiling of TCR beta VDJ combinations and CDR3 sequences. Clones were called with MiXCR by TCRdb after fastp trimmed the public reads at Q25, and only in-frame beta chains were retained. Each CDR3 protein appears once, grouped with its most common genes and DNA. The sample records approximately 150,000 distinct CDR3 sequences, around half of which are singletons. 3.2% of the sample belongs to the ten largest clones. The material sequenced was sorted CD4+, CD8+, or CD8+CD57+ T cells (not recorded which) from PBMCs. These receptors were taken from a human donor with aplastic anemia.

The CDR3 sequence is CASSQEDSSISIYEQYF. The CDR3 DNA is TGTGCCAGCAGCCAGGAAGACTCTAGCATCTCCATCTACGAGCAGTACTTC. The rearrangement links TRBV11-2 to TRBJ2-7; D is possibly TRBD2 (5 bases). Germline values: CDR1 SGHAT, CDR2 FQNNGV. Trimming left V 5 bases short and J 3 bases short, with 23 bases between. The CDR3 has 17 residues.

The gene calls are TRBV10-3 and TRBJ2-1; D gene unclear. The CDR3 totals 13 residues. The V and J ends lost 6 bases and 6 bases respectively, with 12 bases between them. Germline loops: CDR1 ENHRY, CDR2 SYGVKD. The DNA for the CDR3 is TGTGCCATCAGGGGGTTTTCAGTCAATGAGCAGTTCTTC. It yields the protein CAIRGFSVNEQFF.

The genes are TRBV19 and TRBJ2-3, with 13 bases matching TRBD2. Trimming cost V 3 bases and J 2 bases; bases outside gene matches: 2. Germline CDR1 is LNHDA and CDR2 is SQIVND (reference sequence). CDR3 length equals 16 residues. The CDR3 region has the DNA TGTGCCAGTAGTATCGGGACTAGCGGGGTCACAGATACGCAGTATTTT. It yields the protein CASSIGTSGVTDTQYF.

This clonotype was detected many times. This rearrangement joins TRBV2 to TRBJ1-4, with 10 nucleotides matching TRBD1. V lost 1 base to trimming and J lost 7 bases; unmatched junction nucleotides: 12. The CDR3 totals 18 residues. Germline CDR1 reads SNHLY; CDR2 reads FYNNEI. This CDR3 reads CASSEGRTPRTGGEKLFF. For the CDR3, the DNA is TGTGCCAGCAGTGAAGGGCGGACCCCTAGGACAGGGGGTGAAAAACTGTTTTTT.

The chain carries TRBV6-4 and TRBJ1-1; the D gene is possibly TRBD1 (6 bases). CDR3 length: 17 residues. Germline lookup yields CDR1 MRHNA and CDR2 SNTAGT. V was pared by 2 bases and J by 3 bases, with 19 bases between. CDR3 protein: CASSDRRGRLSYTEAFF. The CDR3 DNA sequence: TGTGCCAGCAGTGACCGCAGGGGTCGGTTATCGTACACTGAAGCTTTCTTT.

In this sample, this clonotype turned up many times. The chain combines TRBV2 with TRBJ2-1; the D gene is possibly TRBD1 (6 bases). This CDR3 has 16 amino acids. Between the trimmed V and J ends, which lost 3 bases and 0 bases, there was a span of 12 bases. Germline V gene lookup returns CDR1 SNHLY and CDR2 FYNNEI. CDR3 loop: CASSDSTGSSYNEQFF. As DNA, the CDR3 is TGTGCCAGCAGTGATTCTACAGGGAGCTCCTACAATGAGCAGTTCTTC.

At least ten counts were recorded for this clonotype. The rearrangement joins TRBV6-5 to TRBJ1-6; D is unclear. Germline V gene data show CDR1 as MNHEY and CDR2 as SVGAGI. Between the trimmed V and J ends, which lost 2 bases and 10 bases, there was a span of 15 bases. This CDR3 has 15 residues. CDR3: CASSYEERRGSPLHF. The CDR3 nucleotides are TGTGCCAGCAGTTACGAGGAGCGGCGCGGGTCACCCCTCCACTTT.

This clonotype has a count of ten or more. V is TRBV3-1 and J is TRBJ1-4; possibly TRBD1 for D (5 bases). Per the germline V gene, CDR1 is LGHDT and CDR2 is YNNKEL (reference sequence). V was cut by 4 bases and J by 8 bases, with 11 bases left in between. The CDR3 extends over 13 amino acids. CDR3 protein: CASSPGHGEKLFF. The CDR3 DNA reads as TGTGCCAGCAGCCCTGGACACGGAGAAAAACTGTTTTTT.

This clonotype has a handful of counts. In nucleotides, the CDR3 is TGTGCCAGCAGCCAAGAACTAGCGGGAGTCAGTGAGCAGTTCTTC. Translation gives CASSQELAGVSEQFF. This sequence joins TRBV4-2 and TRBJ2-1, with TRBD2 matching over 11 bases. Trimming removed 0 bases from V and 9 bases from J; junction bases left unmatched: 4. Germline loops: CDR1 LGHNA, CDR2 YNFKEQ. The CDR3 length is 15 residues.

V and J are TRBV25-1 and TRBJ2-7; 9 bases are a match to TRBD1. This CDR3 is 16 amino acids long. CDR1 MGHDK and CDR2 SYGVNS come from the germline V gene. V shed 5 bases and J 4 bases; nucleotides not matched to a gene: 12. The CDR3 protein is CASSQIYGQGQYEQYF. For the CDR3, the DNA is TGTGCCAGCAGTCAGATCTACGGACAGGGGCAGTACGAGCAGTACTTC.